This T cell receptor (beta chain) was sequenced for a study of cytomegalovirus exposure and HLA in healthy donors. Across the study: The 110 or so validation repertoires were produced on the same platform as the 720 or so repertoires of the first cohort. This was reported in a later analysis. General study points: The TCR clusters that emerged in the first cohort tended, a later analysis found, to co-occur in the approximately 130 validation repertoires.

Concerning this clone: Antigen: not known.

Clones were sequenced by immunoSEQ multiplex PCR, and TCRdb holds only the in-frame ones, with some missing. The sample carries tens of thousands of clones, roughly 90% recorded once. The sequenced sample was PBMCs. This receptor was identified in a woman between 18 and 29 years old in good health and CMV-seropositive.

The CDR3 sequence: CASGEGQAGFLPQHF. The CDR3 DNA is TGTGCCAGCGGAGAAGGACAGGCAGGTTTTTTACCCCAGCATTTT. V is TRBV2 and J is TRBJ1-5, with 7 bases that match TRBD1. This CDR3 comprises 15 residues. The J segment lost 10 bases and the V segment lost 8 bases, leaving 17 bases of the junction unmatched. The V gene's germline CDR1 is SNHLY and CDR2 FYNNEI.